What follows is one TCR beta chain and its context. Its antigen has not been determined. Base qualities are missing; no much larger clone stands one base away. This specimen comes from a study of blood T cells in healthy people across ages (dated by TCRdb to the mid-2010s). Regarding the complete study: In model experiments, template switching captured about one uniquely barcoded TCR beta cDNA molecule for every two T cells. To track age-related changes in TCR beta repertoire diversity, the study relied on deep sequencing normalized with unique cDNA molecular identifiers. The donors were split into four age groups: young (average about 16 years), middle-aged (roughly 39), aged (more than 55) and long-lived (under 90). To avoid experimental bias, donors of different ages were distributed randomly across sequencing lanes. For two donors (one aged 18 to 29 and one aged 80 or older), the study analyzed two additional independent replicas of 1 million unique cDNA reads from the same blood draw. Summary of the overall study and its limitations: Total diversity estimates from one million sequenced T cells were considered lower bounds and underestimates. The long-lived group showed more naive CD4+ T cells, fewer expanded clones and increased TCR diversity than the aged group, suggesting age selection. Donor CMV infection status was unknown, potentially confounding age-related changes in expanded clonotypes. Bulk unsorted PBMC profiling prevented conclusive comparison of naive and antigen-experienced compartments. A strong correlation was found between observed TCR beta diversity and the percentage of naive T cells measured by flow cytometry. As age increased, observed TCR beta diversity per million T cells dropped in a roughly linear way, and a significant reduction was already evident by age 40.

At the junction V is shortened by 0 bases and J by 0 bases, with 15 bases in between. CDR1 and CDR2, looked up from the germline V gene, are MGHRA and YSYEKL. Including cysteine and phenylalanine, the CDR3 has 17 amino acids. Of all the DNA, just the CDR3 is kept, 51 bases in frame from base 1. Libraries were built with 5' RACE. This sample was sequenced with an Illumina HiSeq 2500. A second about 7 to 12 cycle PCR used a sample-barcoded 5' primer and a J-beta primer mix. Each TCR beta cDNA molecule received a unique molecular identifier from a template-switch 5' adaptor carrying 12 random nucleotides. Each sample yielded at least 2.5 million CDR3-containing paired-end reads. All of the RNA was converted into first-strand cDNA using the Mint cDNA synthesis kit, with a TRBC-specific oligonucleotide serving as the primer. Following uracil-DNA glycosylase treatment, all cDNA underwent a first 18-cycle PCR with the universal primers M1SS and BC2_uni_R. The study's processing was this. Each sample was normalized by randomly selecting 1 million high-quality reads, each carrying a distinct molecular identifier. Reads with shared molecular identifiers were discarded instead of being binned into consensus sequences. MiTCR, run with a Q25 quality threshold and the strictest error-elimination algorithm, handled CDR3 identification, clonotype clustering and error correction. Lower-bound total TCR beta diversity was estimated with a nonparametric unseen species model using Euler transformation. TCRdb took the public reads, trimmed them with fastp at Q25, ran MiXCR for clone calling and kept in-frame beta chains. Identical CDR3 protein sequences are pooled into one entry, listed with their most common genes and DNA. TCRdb's processing, not the authors' own work, is the source of the V and J calls. The sample table contains about 640,000 distinct CDR3 sequences; only one count was recorded for 58% of them. Jointly, the top ten make up over 30% of the sample.

The donors were roughly 38 Caucasian individuals from Russia, aged roughly 6 to 100 years, who were systemically healthy. Ten milliliters of peripheral blood were drawn from each donor into EDTA-treated Vacutainer tubes. Ficoll-Paque density-gradient centrifugation was used to isolate PBMCs, with at least 6 million obtained per sample. Total RNA was extracted from PBMCs with Trizol reagent, with at least 5.5 micrograms obtained per sample. The percentages of naive CD45RAhigh/CD27high T cells were determined by flow cytometry on a PBMC aliquot from every donor. This TCR came from a man aged 55 to 70 in good health. Sequencing was carried out using blood. The chain is encoded by TRBV4-1 joined to TRBJ2-7; tentative D gene TRBD2, with 6 bases matching. The CDR3 has the sequence CASSQDWGDGRSYEQYF. In nucleotide form, the sequence is TGCGCCAGCAGCCAAGATTGGGGGGACGGACGCTCCTACGAGCAGTACTTC.